This passage covers 5 T cell receptor beta chains from one sample sequenced in a study of early T cells in non-severe SARS-CoV-2 infection. TCRdb recomputed calls from the 5' RACE reads with MiXCR, one row per CDR3 protein. The table shows roughly 48,000 distinct CDR3 sequences, with over 5% occurring only once. The sequencing input was whole blood. These receptor sequences come from an adult who was a healthcare worker with PCR-confirmed SARS-CoV-2 infection or an uninfected control (not recorded which).

At least ten counts were recorded for this clonotype. The CDR3 sequence: CASSQLPISRVQETQYF. The CDR3 DNA follows: TGCGCCAGCAGCCAATTGCCAATATCCAGGGTCCAAGAGACCCAGTACTTC. This chain links TRBV4-1 with TRBJ2-5, with D perhaps TRBD1 (5 bases). Between the trimmed V and J ends, which lost 2 bases and 1 base, there was a span of 17 bases. The CDR3 consists of 17 residues. The germline gives CDR1 MGHRA, CDR2 YSYEKL.

Ten or more counts support this clonotype. The chain has TRBV20-1 and TRBJ2-2; maybe TRBD1 (6 bases). Germline values: CDR1 DFQATT, CDR2 SNEGSKA (reference sequence). The CDR3 covers 14 residues. Between the trimmed V and J ends, which lost 1 base and 6 bases, there was a span of 12 bases. The CDR3 spells CSARGGQHPGELFF. The CDR3 DNA sequence: TGCAGTGCTAGAGGGGGGCAGCATCCCGGGGAGCTGTTTTTT.

In this sample, this clonotype turned up a few times. This chain connects TRBV10-2 to TRBJ2-3, with D tentatively TRBD2 (6 bases). The CDR3 extends over 15 amino acids. CDR1 and CDR2 (germline): WSHSY, SAAADI. V was shortened by 8 bases and J by 1 base, with 16 bases between the two germline ends. This CDR3 is CASFGTHLGTDTQYF. The CDR3 region has the DNA TGCGCCAGCTTTGGGACTCATCTCGGCACAGATACGCAGTATTTT.

This clonotype was counted at least ten times. The V and J genes are TRBV12-3 or TRBV12-4 and TRBJ2-7, with a weak D call TRBD2 (7 bases). The V and J ends lost 7 bases and 7 bases respectively, with 11 bases between them. The length of the CDR3 is 11 residues. The DNA for the CDR3 is TGTGCCAGCACTAGGGGGGGTGAGCAGTACTTC. This sequence encodes CASTRGGEQYF.

In its sample, this clonotype was seen many times. The V gene is TRBV29-1, the J gene TRBJ2-2; 10 bases map to TRBD1. This CDR3 has 14 residues. J was trimmed by 5 bases and V by 4 bases; bases with no gene match: 4. Germline-derived CDR1 and CDR2 are SQVTM and ANQGSEA. The CDR3 region is CSVGQGAGTGELFF. The CDR3 coding sequence is TGCAGCGTTGGACAGGGGGCAGGGACCGGGGAGCTGTTTTTT.